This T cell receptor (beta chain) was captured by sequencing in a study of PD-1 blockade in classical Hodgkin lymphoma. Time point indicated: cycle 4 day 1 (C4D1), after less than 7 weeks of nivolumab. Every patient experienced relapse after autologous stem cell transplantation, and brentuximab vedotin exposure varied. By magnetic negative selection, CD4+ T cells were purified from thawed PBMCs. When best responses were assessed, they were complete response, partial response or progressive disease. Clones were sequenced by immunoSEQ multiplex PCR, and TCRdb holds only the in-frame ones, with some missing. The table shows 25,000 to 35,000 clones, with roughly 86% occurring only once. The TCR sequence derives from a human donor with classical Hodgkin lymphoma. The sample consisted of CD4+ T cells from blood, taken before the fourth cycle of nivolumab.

The CDR3 region is CASSLRNANEQFF. CDR3 bases: TGTGCCAGCAGCTTACGGAACGCCAATGAGCAGTTCTTC. This sequence joins TRBV5-4 and TRBJ2-1; D gene unclear. The CDR3 length is 13 residues. With 2 bases removed from V and 6 bases from J, the gap between germline ends came to 9 bases. Germline loops: CDR1 SGHNT, CDR2 YYREEE (reference sequence).